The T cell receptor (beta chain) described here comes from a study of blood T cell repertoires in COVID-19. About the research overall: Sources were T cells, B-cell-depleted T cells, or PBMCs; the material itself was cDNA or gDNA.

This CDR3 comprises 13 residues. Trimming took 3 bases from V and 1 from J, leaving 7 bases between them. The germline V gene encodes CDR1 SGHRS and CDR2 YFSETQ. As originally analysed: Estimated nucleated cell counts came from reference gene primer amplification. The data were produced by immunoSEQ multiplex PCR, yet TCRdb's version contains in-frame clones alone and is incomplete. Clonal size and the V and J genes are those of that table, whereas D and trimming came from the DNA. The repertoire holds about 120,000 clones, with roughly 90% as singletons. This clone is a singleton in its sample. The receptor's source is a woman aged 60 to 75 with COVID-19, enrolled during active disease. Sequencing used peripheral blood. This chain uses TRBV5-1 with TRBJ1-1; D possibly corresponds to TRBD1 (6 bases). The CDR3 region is CASSSTGNTEAFF. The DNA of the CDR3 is TGCGCCAGCAGCTCGACAGGGAACACTGAAGCTTTCTTT.